The 27 T cell receptor beta chains below were found in one sample sequenced in a study of OX40 agonist ivuxolimab in advanced cancers. Sequencing used immunoSEQ multiplex PCR; TCRdb keeps in-frame clones, though not all of them. Of 35,000 to 45,000 clones detected, 80% to 90% appear once; the ten largest clones hold around 10%. The material was CD4+ or CD8+ T cells sorted from blood, obtained in a trial of the OX40 agonist ivuxolimab. These receptors were taken from an adult with an advanced solid tumor such as melanoma, head and neck, liver or kidney cancer.

The chain carries TRBV6-1 and TRBJ2-1; 11 bases align to TRBD2. Trimming took 6 bases from V and 5 from J; bases not matched to a gene: 6. The CDR3 length is 15 residues. The germline CDR1 and CDR2 sequences are MNHNS and SASEGT. The CDR3 here is CASSPGTSGDNEQFF. CDR3 coding DNA: TGTGCCAGCAGCCCCGGGACTAGCGGAGACAATGAGCAGTTCTTC.

DNA of the CDR3: TGTGCCAGCAGTTACGGTAGTTGGGCCACTGAAGCTTTCTTT. The encoded protein is CASSYGSWATEAFF. J is TRBJ1-1 and V is TRBV6-5, with no clear D. This CDR3 has 14 amino acids. In germline, CDR1 is MNHEY, CDR2 SVGAGI. V gave up 2 bases and J gave up 4 bases, with 11 bases separating them.

The chain couples TRBV6-5 to TRBJ2-6; D is unclear. This CDR3 has 13 amino acids. Trimming cost V 4 bases and J 3 bases, with 4 bases left between them. In germline, CDR1 is MNHEY, CDR2 SVGAGI. The CDR3 region has the DNA TGTGCCAGCAGTTTTGGTGGGGCCAACGTCCTGACTTTC. Translation: CASSFGGANVLTF.

This sequence joins TRBV25-1 and TRBJ1-1; D remains unclear. Germline V gene lookup returns CDR1 MGHDK and CDR2 SYGVNS. The CDR3 totals 15 residues. V lost 0 bases to trimming and J lost 3 bases, with 11 bases between them. The CDR3 is CASSEYRTPDTEAFF. CDR3 DNA sequence: TGTGCCAGCAGTGAATATAGGACGCCCGACACTGAAGCTTTCTTT.

The rearrangement joins TRBV18 to TRBJ2-3; 8 bases align to TRBD2. The CDR3 contains 16 residues. In germline, CDR1 is KGHSH, CDR2 LQKENI. The V gene end was trimmed by 4 bases and the J gene end by 6 bases; junction bases not matched to a gene: 12. CDR3 nucleotide sequence: TGTGCCAGCTCACTCGGGACTAGGGGTCCTGGCGATACGCAGTATTTT. Translation: CASSLGTRGPGDTQYF. The entire variable domain, with the rest obtained from reference TRBV18 and TRBJ2-3, is as follows: NAGVMQNPRHLVRRRGQEARLRCSPMKGHSHVYWYRQLPEEGLKFMVYLQKENIIDESGMPKERFSAEFPKEGPSILRIQQVVRGDSAAYFCASSLGTRGPGDTQYFGPGTRLTVL.

The chain recombines TRBV15 with TRBJ1-2; 7 bases match TRBD1. Per the germline V gene, CDR1 is LNHNV and CDR2 is YYDKDF (reference sequence). CDR3 length: 15 amino acids. V gave up 0 bases and J gave up 7 bases; unmatched junction bases: 8. Written as DNA, the CDR3 is TGTGCCACCAGCAGAGATTTCGACAGGGCGATTGGCTACACCTTC. It encodes CATSRDFDRAIGYTF.

V usage is TRBV19 and J usage is TRBJ2-3; 8 nucleotides agree with TRBD1. V was pared by 6 bases and J by 0 bases, with 5 bases of the junction left unmatched. In germline, CDR1 is LNHDA, CDR2 SQIVND (reference sequence). This CDR3 is built from 15 residues. CDR3 coding DNA: TGTGCCAGTAGAGCCGGGACAGGCAGCACAGATACGCAGTATTTT. Its protein product is CASRAGTGSTDTQYF. The complete variable domain, with remaining parts taken from reference TRBV19 and TRBJ2-3, reads DGGITQSPKYLFRKEGQNVTLSCEQNLNHDAMYWYRQDPGQGLRLIYYSQIVNDFQKGDIAEGYSVSREKKESFPLTVTSAQKNPTAFYLCASRAGTGSTDTQYFGPGTRLTVL.

CDR3 sequence: CASSLGGGAVYEQYF. The CDR3 coding sequence is TGTGCCAGCAGCTTAGGCGGGGGGGCGGTATACGAGCAGTACTTC. This sequence joins TRBV7-8 and TRBJ2-7; 9 nucleotides align to TRBD2. J gave up 4 bases and V 1 base, and 5 bases lay outside the gene matches. CDR3 length: 15 residues. Per the germline V gene, CDR1 is SGHVS and CDR2 is FQNEAQ.

This clone turned up a few times. The CDR3 here is CASSPGRGAEAFF. The CDR3 nucleotides are TGTGCCAGCAGCCCCGGACGAGGGGCTGAAGCTTTCTTT. The chain recombines TRBV7-3 with TRBJ1-1, with TRBD1 as a possible D gene (5 bases). The CDR3 contains 13 residues. V was shortened by 5 bases and J by 6 bases, with 13 bases between the two germline ends. CDR1 is SGHTA, CDR2 FQGTGA, per germline.

This chain joins TRBV5-5 and TRBJ1-2; D uncertain. The CDR3 has 15 residues. Germline V gene lookup returns CDR1 SGHKS and CDR2 YYEKEE (reference sequence). V lost 4 bases and J lost 2, with 15 bases in between. As DNA, the CDR3 is TGTGCCAGCAGCCCCGCCGCTGGGTCCAACTATGGCTACACCTTC. This codes for CASSPAAGSNYGYTF.

The chain links TRBV4-1 to TRBJ1-2; 9 bases align to TRBD1. CDR1 and CDR2 (germline): MGHRA, YSYEKL. V lost 0 bases, J lost 4 bases, and 15 bases stayed unmatched. This CDR3 contains 19 residues. The CDR3 sequence: CASSQDNRDRDLPRYGYTF. In DNA form, the CDR3 reads TGCGCCAGCAGCCAAGACAACCGGGACAGGGACCTCCCACGCTATGGCTACACCTTC.

The CDR3 DNA is TGTGCCAGCAGCGTAGGTAGGGTTAGCACAGATACGCAGTATTTT. Its translation: CASSVGRVSTDTQYF. The V and J genes are TRBV9 and TRBJ2-3, with D unclear. The CDR3 is 15 residues long. Trimming stripped 0 bases from V and 0 bases from J, with 8 bases between. Germline V gives CDR1 SGDLS, CDR2 YYNGEE. Complete variable domain (other parts from reference TRBV9 and TRBJ2-3): DSGVTQTPKHLITATGQRVTLRCSPRSGDLSVYWYQQSLDQGLQFLIQYYNGEERAKGNILERFSAQQFPDLHSELNLSSLELGDSALYFCASSVGRVSTDTQYFGPGTRLTVL.

V and J are TRBV21-1 and TRBJ2-3; TRBD2, as called in the table, went unchecked against the DNA. TRBV21-1 is an annotated pseudogene. The CDR3 has 18 residues. The CDR3 region has the DNA TGTGCCAGCAGCAAAGGGGAGCGTGGGAGGGGAAGAAGAGATACGCAGTATTTT. Protein product: CASSKGERGRGRRDTQYF.

The CDR3 spells CASSVEEGTYEQYF. The CDR3 nucleotides read TGTGCCAGCAGCGTTGAAGAGGGGACCTACGAGCAGTACTTC. The genes are TRBV9 and TRBJ2-7, with D perhaps TRBD1 or TRBD2 (5 bases each). Trimming pared 2 bases from V and 2 bases from J, leaving 11 bases between. Germline lookup yields CDR1 SGDLS and CDR2 YYNGEE. The CDR3 is 14 residues long. Full variable domain (rest looked up from reference TRBV9 and TRBJ2-7): DSGVTQTPKHLITATGQRVTLRCSPRSGDLSVYWYQQSLDQGLQFLIQYYNGEERAKGNILERFSAQQFPDLHSELNLSSLELGDSALYFCASSVEEGTYEQYFGPGTRLTVT.

The genes are TRBV6-5 and TRBJ2-3; TRBD1 might be the D (6 bases). There are 15 residues in the CDR3. V was trimmed by 5 bases and J by 5 bases, leaving 17 bases between them. Germline lookup yields CDR1 MNHEY and CDR2 SVGAGI. In DNA, the CDR3 is TGTGCCAGCAGTCAGAAAGACAGGCCGGGAGATACGCAGTATTTT. The encoded protein is CASSQKDRPGDTQYF.

This clone has a handful of counts. The chain is built from TRBV9 and TRBJ2-7; 9 bases are a match to TRBD1. Germline values: CDR1 SGDLS, CDR2 YYNGEE. Trimming took 4 bases from V and 5 from J; bases not matched to a gene: 13. CDR3 length: 16 amino acids. The CDR3 nucleotides read TGTGCCAGCAGCTTTAGGAGATCGGACAGGGGCGACGAGCAGTACTTC. It specifies CASSFRRSDRGDEQYF.

The chain couples TRBV15 to TRBJ1-5; D possibly corresponds to TRBD1 (5 bases). Per the germline V gene, CDR1 is LNHNV and CDR2 is YYDKDF (reference sequence). The CDR3 totals 15 residues. The V end lost 1 base, the J end lost 3 bases, and 10 bases lay between the germline ends. Here the CDR3 reads CATSRGATVNQPQHF. CDR3 nucleotide sequence: TGTGCCACCAGCAGAGGAGCGACAGTCAATCAGCCCCAGCATTTT.

The CDR3 here is CASSSLDQETQYF. Written as DNA, the CDR3 is TGCGCCAGCAGCTCCCTGGACCAAGAGACCCAGTACTTC. This sequence joins TRBV5-1 and TRBJ2-5; no reliable D call. This CDR3 region has 13 residues. V was clipped by 3 bases and J by 0 bases, with 6 bases between them. The germline V gene encodes CDR1 SGHRS and CDR2 YFSETQ.

The rearrangement uses TRBV6-5 and TRBJ2-7; 7 bases match TRBD1. V trimming: 5 bases; J trimming: 2 bases; junction bases outside the gene matches: 6. Looked up from germline, CDR1 is MNHEY and CDR2 is SVGAGI. The length of the CDR3 is 14 residues. This chain's CDR3 is CASSPGTATYEQYF. The DNA for the CDR3 is TGTGCCAGCAGTCCCGGGACAGCGACCTACGAGCAGTACTTC.

The chain carries TRBV5-1 and TRBJ2-3; 14 nucleotides agree with TRBD2. The CDR3 spans 17 residues. Trimming removed 3 bases from V and 2 bases from J; junction bases left unmatched: 5. Per the germline V gene, CDR1 is SGHRS and CDR2 is YFSETQ. The CDR3 bases are TGCGCCAGCAGCTGGGGACTAGCGGGGGCAAACACAGATACGCAGTATTTT. Translating gives CASSWGLAGANTDTQYF.

The rearrangement joins TRBV9 to TRBJ2-3, with 7 nucleotides matching TRBD1. The CDR3 contains 14 residues. V lost 4 bases, J lost 8 bases, and 10 bases stayed unmatched. Germline CDR1 and CDR2: SGDLS and YYNGEE. In DNA, the CDR3 is TGTGCCAGCAGCACCTTGACAGGGTCCGGTACGCAGTATTTT. Its protein product is CASSTLTGSGTQYF.

V is TRBV27 and J is TRBJ1-3; no definite D call. This CDR3 spans 13 amino acids. CDR1 and CDR2 (germline): MNHEY, SMNVEV (reference sequence). Trimming shortened V by 4 bases and J by 4 bases, and 8 bases separated the two germline ends. CDR3 sequence reads: CASSSRVGNTIYF. As DNA, the CDR3 is TGTGCCAGCAGTTCCCGGGTCGGAAACACCATATATTTT.

This clone was seen only once. The V gene is TRBV27, the J gene TRBJ2-7; 8 bases match TRBD2. Germline CDR1 reads MNHEY; CDR2 reads SMNVEV (reference sequence). This CDR3 spans 15 amino acids. The J segment lost 2 bases and the V segment lost 3 bases, leaving 6 bases of the junction unmatched. The CDR3 loop is CASSFQREFPYEQYF. In DNA form, the CDR3 reads TGTGCCAGCAGTTTTCAGCGGGAGTTTCCCTACGAGCAGTACTTC.

V is TRBV6-6 and J is TRBJ2-3; the match to TRBD2 covers 7 bases. In germline, CDR1 is MNHNY, CDR2 SVGAGI (reference sequence). The CDR3 is 15 residues long. V dropped 4 bases and J dropped 1; count of bases not matched to a gene: 5. The CDR3 reads CASSFRGGGTDTQYF. CDR3 coding DNA: TGTGCCAGCAGTTTCCGCGGGGGAGGCACAGATACGCAGTATTTT.

The chain carries TRBV6-5 and TRBJ2-3, with D tentatively TRBD1 (5 bases). This CDR3 has 13 residues. With 6 bases removed from V and 2 bases from J, the gap between germline ends came to 9 bases. The V gene's germline CDR1 is MNHEY and CDR2 SVGAGI. CDR3 in DNA: TGTGCCAGCAGACCAGGGTTCACAGATACGCAGTATTTT. Translation: CASRPGFTDTQYF.

The V call is TRBV6-4, the J call TRBJ1-6; a weak D match, TRBD1 (5 bases). Between the trimmed V and J ends, which lost 3 bases and 9 bases, there was a span of 12 bases. The CDR3 is 14 amino acids. From germline, CDR1 is MRHNA and CDR2 SNTAGT. CDR3 loop: CASSELGPGSPLHF. The CDR3 bases are TGTGCCAGCAGTGAACTGGGACCGGGTTCACCCCTCCACTTT.

This chain connects TRBV4-3 to TRBJ1-1; D is unclear. CDR3 length: 15 residues. CDR1 is LGHNA, CDR2 YSLEER, per germline. Trimming removed 0 bases from V and 3 bases from J, with 11 bases in between. The CDR3 DNA reads as TGCGCCAGCAGCCAAGACCGTGGATTGGACACTGAAGCTTTCTTT. Amino acids: CASSQDRGLDTEAFF.